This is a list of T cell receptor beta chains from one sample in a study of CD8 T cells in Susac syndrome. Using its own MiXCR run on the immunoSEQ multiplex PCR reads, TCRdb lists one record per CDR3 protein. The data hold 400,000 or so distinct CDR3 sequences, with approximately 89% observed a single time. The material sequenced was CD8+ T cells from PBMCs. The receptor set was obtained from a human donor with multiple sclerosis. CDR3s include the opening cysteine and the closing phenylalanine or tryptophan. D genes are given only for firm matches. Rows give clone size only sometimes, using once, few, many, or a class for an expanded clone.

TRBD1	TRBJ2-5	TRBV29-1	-	TGCAGCGTTGAAGTTAGGGGGCGCAGGGAGACCCAGTACTTC	CSVEVRGRRETQYF
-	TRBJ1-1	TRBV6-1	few	TGTGCCAGCTCTGAAAGTCCATACGCGAACACTGAAGCTTTCTTT	CASSESPYANTEAFF
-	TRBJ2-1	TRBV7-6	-	TGTGCCAGCAGTTCCTCGGAGGAAGGGAATGAGCAGTTCTTC	CASSSSEEGNEQFF
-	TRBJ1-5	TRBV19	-	TGTGCCAGTAGTGCAAACGAGTTCGCCAGCAATCAGCCCCAGCATTTT	CASSANEFASNQPQHF
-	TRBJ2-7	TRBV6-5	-	TGTGCCAGCAGCCCCGGGACGCACAGCTCCTACGAGCAGTACTTC	CASSPGTHSSYEQYF
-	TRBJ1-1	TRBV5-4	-	TGTGCCAGCAGCTTGGAAGGGCCTGAAGCTTTCTTT	CASSLEGPEAFF
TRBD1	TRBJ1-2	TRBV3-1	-	TGTGCCAGCAGCCAAGGGACGGGACAGGGTTTTGGCTACACCTTC	CASSQGTGQGFGYTF
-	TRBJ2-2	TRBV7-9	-	TGTGCCAGCAGCTTAGTGCTACCGAACACCGGGGAGCTGTTTTTT	CASSLVLPNTGELFF
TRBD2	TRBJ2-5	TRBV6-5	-	TGTGCCAGCAGTTACTCGAGGGGGACTAGAGCGACCCAGTACTTC	CASSYSRGTRATQYF
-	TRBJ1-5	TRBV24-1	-	TGTGCCACCAGTGCTTTCCCCATGAGAAGCAATCAGCCCCAGCATTTT	CATSAFPMRSNQPQHF
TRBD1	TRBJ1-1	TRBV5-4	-	TGTGCCAGCAGCTTACAGGGGGCAAAGACTGAAGCTTTCTTT	CASSLQGAKTEAFF
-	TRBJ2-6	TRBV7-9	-	TGTGCCAGCAGCTGGCCCCAAGGGGCTGGGGCCAACGTCCTGACTTTC	CASSWPQGAGANVLTF
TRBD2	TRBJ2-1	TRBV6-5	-	TGTGCCAGCAGTTACTCGACTAGCGGGAGCCGCAATGAGCAGTTCTTC	CASSYSTSGSRNEQFF
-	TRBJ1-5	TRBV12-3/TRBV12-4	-	TGTGCCAGCAGTCACAGTAGCAATCAGCCCCAGCATTTT	CASSHSSNQPQHF
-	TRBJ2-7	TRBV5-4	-	TGTGCCAGCAGCTCCGAGGCCGGAAGCTCCTACGAGCAGTACTTC	CASSSEAGSSYEQYF
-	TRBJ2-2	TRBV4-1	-	TGCGCCAGCAGCCAAGTCCATGGGACCGGGGAGCTGTTTTTT	CASSQVHGTGELFF
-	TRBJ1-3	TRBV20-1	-	TGCAGTGCTAGAGCCCGACCTGGAAACACCATATATTTT	CSARARPGNTIYF
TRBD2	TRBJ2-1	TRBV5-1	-	TGCGCCAGCAGCTCTAGCTATCGGGAGGGCCGGCCTGAGCAGTTCTTC	CASSSSYREGRPEQFF
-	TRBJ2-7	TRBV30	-	TGTGCCTCTTCGGGGGTTATCTCCTACGAGCAGTACTTC	CASSGVISYEQYF
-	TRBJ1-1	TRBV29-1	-	TGCAGCGTAGAGGGAGGGCAGAACACTGAAGCTTTCTTT	CSVEGGQNTEAFF
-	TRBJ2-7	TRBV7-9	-	TGTGCCAGCAGCCCAGCGGGACAGGCCCACTACGAGCAGTACTTC	CASSPAGQAHYEQYF
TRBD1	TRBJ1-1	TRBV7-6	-	TGTGCCAGCAGACAGGGGGGCGGTGGCACTGAAGCTTTCTTT	CASRQGGGGTEAFF